This T cell receptor (beta chain) was profiled in a study of blood T cell repertoires in COVID-19. In the authors' methods: Quantification of nucleated cells was approximated via reference gene primer amplification. Sequencing was performed with immunoSEQ multiplex PCR; in TCRdb, only in-frame clones are kept and a portion is missing. The V and J calls and clone size are taken from that table; D and trimming were inferred from the DNA. The data hold hundreds of thousands of clones, with around nine tenths observed a single time. The CDR3 length is 13 residues. With 5 bases removed from V and 5 bases from J, the gap between germline ends came to 12 bases. The germline V gene has CDR1 LNHDA and CDR2 SQIVND (reference sequence).

V and J are TRBV19 and TRBJ1-2; D gene ambiguous. The source material was PBMCs or T cells enriched from blood (not recorded which). The receptor comes from a woman in her 30s who had recovered from COVID-19. In DNA form, the CDR3 reads TGTGCCAGTAGTCATAAGAGCCGATATGGCTACACCTTC. It codes for CASSHKSRYGYTF. The full variable domain, with the rest looked up from reference TRBV19 and TRBJ1-2, is DGGITQSPKYLFRKEGQNVTLSCEQNLNHDAMYWYRQDPGQGLRLIYYSQIVNDFQKGDIAEGYSVSREKKESFPLTVTSAQKNPTAFYLCASSHKSRYGYTFGSGTRLTVV.